This TCR beta chain was found in a study of graft-versus-host responses after intestinal transplantation. Study information: Recipients had transplants, and these were multivisceral, liver-intestinal, or isolated intestinal. Tacrolimus plus steroids were given to all recipients for 3 to 4 years, preceded by anti-thymocyte globulin induction.

The protocol was immunoSEQ multiplex PCR, while the TCRdb copy is restricted to in-frame clones and leaves out a portion. The sample has 70,000 or so clones, approximately 87% seen once. Germline assignment: CDR1 SQVTM and CDR2 ANQGSEA. This CDR3 has 14 residues. The ends were cut back, 4 bases at V and 1 base at J, with 11 bases in the middle. The study's findings and limits: In recipient marrow, GvH clones were found, and some appeared first in ileum or blood.

Turning to this clone: No antigen is known for it.

The receptor's source is a human donor who was the organ donor for an intestinal transplant. The chain employs TRBV29-1 and TRBJ2-1; D is possibly TRBD2 (5 bases). The source was unstimulated CD4+ T cells sorted from spleen or lymph node cells, collected before transplant. CDR3 DNA: TGCAGCGTTGTAGGGCGGGCATCCTACAATGAGCAGTTCTTC. Translated: CSVVGRASYNEQFF.